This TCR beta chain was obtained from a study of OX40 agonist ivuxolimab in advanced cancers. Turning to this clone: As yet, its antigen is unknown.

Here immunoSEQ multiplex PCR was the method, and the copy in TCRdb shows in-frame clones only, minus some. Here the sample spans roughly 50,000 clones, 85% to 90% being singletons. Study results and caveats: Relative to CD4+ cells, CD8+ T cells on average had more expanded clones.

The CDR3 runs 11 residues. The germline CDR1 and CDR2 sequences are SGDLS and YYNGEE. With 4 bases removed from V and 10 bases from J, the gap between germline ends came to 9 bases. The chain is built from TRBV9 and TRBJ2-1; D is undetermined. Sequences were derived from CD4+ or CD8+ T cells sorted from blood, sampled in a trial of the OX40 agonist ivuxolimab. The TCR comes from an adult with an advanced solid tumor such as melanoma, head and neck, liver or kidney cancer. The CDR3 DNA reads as TGTGCCAGCAGCTCCACATTAGAGCAGTTCTTC. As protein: CASSSTLEQFF.